This paragraph covers one T cell receptor beta chain sequence. Its antigen is undetermined. Prepared libraries of TCR beta cDNA carried unique molecular identifiers. It was from roughly 1 to 10 million T cells that 450,000 to 550,000 cDNA molecules came. Each CDR3 protein gets one entry after TCRdb re-called the PCR reads with MiXCR. The sample shows roughly 400,000 distinct CDR3 sequences, approximately 42% of them seen only once. Germline V lookup: CDR1 SEHNR, CDR2 FQNEAQ (reference sequence). The ends lost 5 bases at V and 3 bases at J; junction bases unmatched: 12. This CDR3 region has 16 residues. This sample was taken from a study of post-analysis software for immune sequencing data. Looking at the study overall: Secondary progressive, relapsing-remitting and progressive-relapsing multiple sclerosis were among the included disease courses. The study's findings and limits: A few TRBV segments were significantly more frequent in patients than in controls. TRBV5-6, TRBV5-1 and TRBV20-1 were among these segments.

The chain employs TRBV7-9 and TRBJ2-7; 8 bases align to TRBD2. This clonotype was sampled from a girl aged 2-10 years with multiple sclerosis. Specimen: blood. The CDR3: CASSPGTSGADYEQYF. For the CDR3, the DNA is TGTGCCAGCAGCCCAGGAACTAGCGGAGCTGACTACGAGCAGTACTTC.